This T cell receptor beta chain was sequenced for a study of cytomegalovirus exposure and HLA in healthy donors (dated by TCRdb to about 2017). Describing the broader study: In an earlier analysis of 450 to 750 of the donors, roughly 300 Gb of sequence data and approximately 120 million unique TCR beta sequences from about 190 million T cells were reported. An early release covering about 600 HLA-typed donors comprised around 300 gigabases of sequencing data and roughly 86 million unique TCR sequences. Of the roughly 400 genotyped donors, approximately 80% were placed in the genetic ancestry cluster associated with self-reported Caucasian donors. The study aimed to test whether signatures of past pathogen exposure could be identified by cataloging public T cell receptors. The T cell repertoires of 700 or so subjects were profiled by immunosequencing and related to cytomegalovirus serostatus. Besides the first cohort of around 670 subjects, a separate validation cohort made up of around 120 different subjects was used. High-throughput TCR immunosequencing, statistical association of individual TCRs with disease status, and machine learning were combined to predict cytomegalovirus infection status. In a later analysis, previously published TCR beta repertoires from some 640 donors were re-analyzed and high-resolution HLA genotyping was added so that TCR occurrence patterns could be studied. In the later analysis, no new phenotypic data were used to find candidate immune exposures; instead, reliance was placed on TCR beta sequences and their occurrence across donors. In an earlier analysis of 587 of the donors, high-throughput TCR beta sequencing was used to judge whether each TCR beta V gene segment behaved as functional or pseudogenic. Donor age, sex, ethnicity and CMV serostatus were collected together with the repertoire data. A later genetic analysis took genome-wide SNP genotypes for 398 of the 666 donors and used that subset as a discovery cohort. All discovery cohort repertoires had been generated using a single sequencing platform. HLA typing covered class I and class II loci at four-digit resolution. The number of donors typed differed by locus, with roughly 620-630 for A, B, C, DRB1 and DQB1, 522 for DQA1, under 610 for DPA1, and some 440 for DPB1. Because of strong linkage in the cohort, four or five DR-DQ haplotypes were treated as single units for association and clustering. Among a few hundred genotyped donors of the cohort, an average of around 240,000 unique TCR beta nucleotide sequences were sequenced per donor, roughly 20% of them non-productive.

The paper as a whole reports these results and caveats: A group of highly shared sequence variants was considered likely to be a technical artifact of the sequencing pipeline. When HLA alleles, especially DR and DQ, strongly co-occurred, attributing TCR associations to individual alleles was difficult. Presence/absence analyses assumed roughly uniform sequencing depth across donors, an assumption that may not hold. An association between a missense DCLRE1C variant and V-gene and J-gene trimming of TCR beta chains was found in a later genetic analysis and replicated in an independent cohort. In an earlier analysis of around 600 of the donors, most TCR beta V segments were observed in productive rearrangements about 90% or about 30% of the time, broadly matching IMGT annotations. Most TCR sequences were observed very rarely across donors, whereas some public TCRs were present in many individuals. It was suggested by the authors that the approach could potentially be generalized to other disease states and immunological phenotypes. In a later analysis, HLA-associated TCR beta chains showed more clonal expansion and lower generation probabilities than non-associated chains that were equally common. A further reported finding was that TCR beta sequences accurately predicted the HLA-A and HLA-B alleles for most subjects in the first cohort. Only TCR beta chains were sequenced in this cohort, and the absence of alpha or paired-chain data limited detectable features. The earlier analysis of almost 600 of the donors excluded roughly 16 rarely observed V segments, including chromosome 9 orphons, because counts were too low. Linkage disequilibrium might explain the correlated functional status among segregating V segments, but an unknown experimental factor could not be excluded. In the study, approximately 160 TCR beta chains were listed as associated with cytomegalovirus. At a false discovery rate of 0.05, a later analysis linked 16,951 TCR beta sequences to specific HLA alleles. CMV serostatus was the only immune exposure information available for the cohort. A few of the identified cytomegalovirus-associated TCR beta chains were confirmed in vitro to be specific for cytomegalovirus antigens. Because the 87-base-pair reads could not distinguish some IMGT-functional V segments, including TRBV6-2 and TRBV6-3, those segments were excluded. Most CMV-associated TCR beta chains appeared to be HLA-restricted in a later analysis, and the HLA associations seemed to be driven largely by CMV exposure. HLA typing was unavailable for some donors at each locus, so association tests used only the typed subset. The classifier was reported to diagnose cytomegalovirus status with high specificity and sensitivity in both the original and validation cohorts. A later analysis reported that several top co-occurrence clusters appeared linked to parvovirus B19, influenza, CMV and Epstein-Barr virus. Compared with the approximately 710-donor mean, donors in an Asian-associated ancestry cluster had fewer N-insertions in productive TCRs, according to a later genetic analysis. A later analysis found that TCR association rates varied across HLA loci, with DRB1 alleles showing the most associated TCRs and HLA-C alleles the fewest.

Turning to this clone: This clone's antigen is unknown. The sample holds no much larger clone one base away, and base qualities are not on file.

Library preparation used the immunoSEQ multiplex PCR assay. A mixture of 60 forward primers for TCR Vbeta segments and 13 reverse primers for TCR Jbeta segments was used in the multiplex PCR. Amplification of the CDR3 region of rearranged TCR beta genes was performed with a multiplex PCR assay on genomic DNA. The amplified TCR beta libraries were sequenced on the Illumina HiSeq System as 87-base-pair reads. For the original study's pipeline: A later analysis counted tens of millions of unique TCR beta chains across the 666 repertoires, and some 12 million of these chains were shared by at least two donors. To remove PCR and sequencing errors, raw reads were error-corrected and collapsed into unique sequences using a nearest-neighbor algorithm that merged closely related sequences. V, D and J gene segments were assigned by aligning CDR3 sequences to IMGT reference sequences. For a sequence to be retained, a match of at least six nucleotides to both a V gene segment and a J gene segment was required. Rearrangements were classified as productive when the CDR3 lacked stop codons and remained in frame with V and J, and all other rearrangements were classified as non-productive. Following IMGT convention, CDR3 was defined as the stretch from the second conserved V-encoded cysteine up to the conserved J-encoded phenylalanine. The earlier analysis of about 530 of the donors excluded any sequence lacking an unambiguous match to a single V gene segment. An earlier analysis of roughly 590 of the donors called V segments functional above 56.7% productive rearrangements and segregating when the between-donor standard deviation exceeded 5%. A statistical classification framework was built for diagnosing cytomegalovirus status from the catalog of TCR beta chain sequences. A later analysis assigned V and J genes by comparing TCR nucleotide sequences with IMGT/GENE-DB human TR gene sequences. In a later analysis, CDR3 sequences and most-parsimonious VDJ recombination scenarios were assigned using the TCRdist pipeline. In a later analysis, each TCR beta chain was defined by its CDR3 amino acid sequence together with its V-gene family, and reads without a unique V-gene family were excluded. In a later analysis, a few hundred highly shared, low-generation-probability nucleotide sequences were removed to address suspected cross-contamination and a sequencing artifact. In a later analysis, a clonal expansion index for each public chain was calculated from normalized within-repertoire ranks of inferred template counts. Generation probabilities in a later analysis came from a VDJ recombination model fitted to out-of-frame rearrangements, and those results were checked against IGoR. In a later analysis, hypergeometric tests were used to score TCR-TCR, TCR-HLA and TCR-CMV co-occurrence, with a repertoire-size bias correction applied to TCR pairs. A later analysis estimated false discovery rates by permuting HLA or CMV assignments 20 times. In a later analysis, co-occurring TCRs were grouped with DBSCAN, and TCRdist sequence similarity was added when clustering was performed within HLA-allele-positive subsets. Repertoires with fewer than 30,000 or more than 120,000 public chains, plus five repertoires with anomalous nucleotide sharing, were excluded from co-occurrence clustering. This is the immuneACCESS table as TCRdb keeps it, with only in-frame sequences that have V and J called. A part of the clones is gone; compared with another copy, unresolved V genes explain less than half, and the rest is unexplained. The DNA gave D and trimming, while V, J and clone size come from that table. The sample table holds about 88,000 clones, of which approximately 71% were seen once. The top ten clonotypes cover 2.7% of the sample.

The cohort was made up of roughly 670 healthy bone marrow donors. All cohort members were sampled while nominally healthy, although unrecorded immune exposures were likely present. The donor was CMV seronegative and was included in the group of over 300 seronegative cohort members. Each donor provided a peripheral blood sample, and peripheral blood mononuclear cells were used for TCR beta sequencing. Genomic DNA was extracted from the blood cell samples with the Qiagen DNeasy Blood Extraction Kit. V is cut by 3 bases and J by 1 base, and the space between the germline ends is 7 bases. The cysteine opens and the phenylalanine closes a CDR3 of 13 amino acids. The entry retains the CDR3 DNA only, 39 bases that are in frame from base 1.

This TCR was recovered from a man aged 45-65 years in good health and CMV-seronegative. The chain uses TRBV5-3 and TRBJ1-1; confidence is insufficient to name the D gene. TRBV5-3 is placed among ORFs of uncertain function. Sequenced material: PBMCs. The CDR3 in this case is CARSSLGNTEAFF. The DNA sequence reads TGTGCCAGAAGCTCCCTCGGGAACACTGAAGCTTTCTTT.